This is a list of T cell receptor beta chains from one sample in a study of cytomegalovirus exposure and HLA in healthy donors. Here immunoSEQ multiplex PCR was the method, and the copy in TCRdb shows in-frame clones only, minus some. The profile covers 150,000 to 200,000 clones, with roughly 83% appearing a single time and about 0.25% taken by the ten largest. The sequencing sample was made of PBMCs. The source of these receptors is a boy younger than 18 in good health and CMV-seronegative. Each CDR3 is given with its conserved first and last residue. A D gene is named only where the DNA matches it firmly. Part of the rows lack a size; the others show once, few, many or a class for expanded clones.

v_call,d_call,clone_size,j_call,cdr3_aa,cdr3_nt
TRBV6-1,TRBD1,-,TRBJ1-5,CASRQGARQPQHF,TGTGCCAGCAGACAGGGGGCGCGGCAGCCCCAGCATTTT
TRBV5-5,TRBD2,-,TRBJ2-5,CASSFSGTETQYF,TGTGCCAGCAGTTTCAGCGGGACGGAGACCCAGTACTTC
TRBV6-5,TRBD2,-,TRBJ2-1,CASSYGLAGGNEQFF,TGTGCCAGCAGTTACGGACTAGCGGGGGGTAATGAGCAGTTCTTC
TRBV7-9,TRBD1,-,TRBJ1-6,CASSSTGQSNSPLHF,TGTGCCAGCAGCTCGACGGGACAGTCCAATTCACCCCTCCACTTT
TRBV10-3,-,-,TRBJ2-3,CAISESSYTDTQYF,TGTGCCATCAGTGAGTCGTCTTACACAGATACGCAGTATTTT
TRBV5-6,TRBD1,-,TRBJ2-7,CASSLLAGGDEQYF,TGTGCCAGCAGCTTGTTAGCAGGGGGCGACGAGCAGTACTTC
TRBV28,TRBD1,-,TRBJ1-2,CASRWTGTLYGYTF,TGTGCCAGCAGATGGACAGGGACCCTCTATGGCTACACCTTC
TRBV5-1,TRBD2,-,TRBJ2-1,CASSLAFRIAGLAGGPNEQFF,TGCGCCAGCAGCTTGGCTTTTAGGATTGCGGGACTAGCGGGAGGGCCCAATGAGCAGTTCTTC
TRBV18,-,-,TRBJ1-5,CASSPGHDSNQPQHF,TGTGCCAGCTCCCCAGGACACGATAGCAATCAGCCCCAGCATTTT
TRBV29-1,-,-,TRBJ2-1,CSVDFPRSYNEQFF,TGCAGCGTTGACTTCCCTAGATCCTACAATGAGCAGTTCTTC
TRBV19,-,-,TRBJ1-3,CASTQGVSGNTIYF,TGTGCCAGTACCCAAGGGGTTTCTGGAAACACCATATATTTT
TRBV5-1,-,-,TRBJ2-3,CASGLGGVSTDTQYF,TGCGCCAGCGGATTAGGGGGGGTAAGCACAGATACGCAGTATTTT
TRBV29-1,-,-,TRBJ1-2,CSVEGRGIYGYTF,TGCAGCGTTGAGGGGCGGGGGATATATGGCTACACCTTC
TRBV13,-,once,TRBJ1-1,CASSLGEGMNTEAFF,TGTGCCAGCAGCTTAGGGGAGGGGATGAACACTGAAGCTTTCTTT
TRBV10-2,TRBD1,-,TRBJ2-5,CASSELDRIEETQYF,TGCGCCAGCAGTGAGTTGGACAGGATTGAAGAGACCCAGTACTTC
TRBV19,-,-,TRBJ1-2,CASSEYATDYGYTF,TGTGCCAGTTCAGAGTACGCAACAGATTATGGCTACACCTTC
TRBV4-2,-,few,TRBJ2-1,CASSTDYSSYNEQFF,TGTGCCAGCAGCACCGACTACAGCTCCTACAATGAGCAGTTCTTC
TRBV9,TRBD2,-,TRBJ2-7,CASSGGGSWNEQYF,TGTGCCAGCAGCGGTGGCGGGAGTTGGAACGAGCAGTACTTC
TRBV4-2,TRBD2,once,TRBJ2-2,CASSQERSQRDKVGELFF,TGTGCCAGCAGCCAAGAAAGGTCCCAGCGGGATAAGGTCGGGGAGCTGTTTTTT
TRBV7-9,-,-,TRBJ1-2,CASSSEVNYGYTF,TGTGCCAGCAGCTCGGAGGTTAACTATGGCTACACCTTC
TRBV30,-,few,TRBJ1-1,CAWSGRSISTEAFF,TGTGCCTGGAGTGGCCGCAGTATCTCGACTGAAGCTTTCTTT
TRBV14,-,-,TRBJ2-1,CASSQVRIPDRYNEQFF,TGTGCCAGCAGCCAAGTCCGGATCCCGGACAGATACAATGAGCAGTTCTTC
TRBV5-1,TRBD1,few,TRBJ1-2,CASSVTGGDSGYTF,TGCGCCAGCAGCGTAACAGGGGGCGACAGTGGCTACACCTTC
TRBV10-3,TRBD1,-,TRBJ2-1,CAISESRGPNEQFF,TGTGCCATCAGTGAGTCGAGGGGGCCCAATGAGCAGTTCTTC
TRBV7-9,TRBD2,-,TRBJ2-1,CASSWTSGGTNEQFF,TGTGCCAGCAGTTGGACTAGCGGGGGGACTAATGAGCAGTTCTTC
TRBV7-9,TRBD1,-,TRBJ1-2,CASSYGTGGSNYGYTF,TGTGCCAGCAGCTACGGGACAGGGGGGTCTAACTATGGCTACACCTTC
TRBV27,-,-,TRBJ1-2,CASSFSRGDYGYTF,TGTGCCAGCAGTTTCTCGCGGGGTGACTATGGCTACACCTTC
TRBV30,-,-,TRBJ1-1,CAWSVNTEAFF,TGTGCCTGGTCTGTAAACACTGAAGCTTTCTTT
TRBV5-1,TRBD1,once,TRBJ1-2,CASSLGDSYGYTF,TGCGCCAGCAGCTTGGGGGACAGCTATGGCTACACCTTC
TRBV19,-,-,TRBJ2-7,CASSIQGGSLADEQYF,TGTGCCAGTAGTATTCAAGGTGGGAGTCTAGCCGACGAGCAGTACTTC
TRBV5-4,-,-,TRBJ1-6,CASSPKRQTNSYNSPLHF,TGTGCCAGCAGCCCAAAGAGACAGACGAACTCCTATAATTCACCCCTCCACTTT
TRBV30,-,-,TRBJ2-1,CAWISTGDYNEQFF,TGTGCCTGGATTTCCACCGGGGACTACAATGAGCAGTTCTTC
TRBV18,TRBD1,-,TRBJ2-7,CASSPRTGEAYEQYF,TGTGCCAGCTCACCAAGGACAGGGGAGGCCTACGAGCAGTACTTC
TRBV7-9,-,-,TRBJ2-3,CASSSITDTQYF,TGTGCCAGCAGCTCAATCACAGATACGCAGTATTTT
TRBV28,TRBD2,-,TRBJ2-3,CASSQLAGGPHTDTQYF,TGTGCCAGCAGTCAACTAGCGGGAGGACCCCACACAGATACGCAGTATTTT
TRBV6-1,-,-,TRBJ1-6,CASSDLFNSPLHF,TGTGCCAGCAGTGATCTCTTTAATTCACCCCTCCACTTT
TRBV2,-,few,TRBJ1-4,CASTSTPVESSLF,TGTGCCAGCACTAGCACCCCAGTGGAGAGTTCTCTTTTT
TRBV4-3,-,once,TRBJ1-2,CASSQERVLLRVDEGYTF,TGCGCCAGCAGCCAAGAACGGGTTCTACTGCGGGTGGATGAAGGCTACACCTTC
TRBV2,TRBD1,-,TRBJ2-7,CASSSDRGLYEQYF,TGTGCCAGCAGCTCAGACAGGGGTCTCTACGAGCAGTACTTC
TRBV19,-,-,TRBJ1-6,CASSIARGANSPLHF,TGTGCCAGTAGTATAGCCCGGGGGGCTAATTCACCCCTCCACTTT